There are a few counts of the clone carrying this T cell receptor (beta chain). Its antigen is not identified. This sample was included in a study of yellow fever vaccine responses in identical twins. Broader study findings: Twins' vaccine T cell response reportedly seemed partly convergent, partly personalized.

TCRdb redid the calling of the RT-PCR reads with MiXCR, one entry per CDR3 protein. The sample consists of several thousand distinct CDR3 sequences, approximately 80% of them appearing once. Trimming at V came to 4 bases and at J to 2 bases, leaving 6 bases not matched to a gene. CDR1 is SQVTM and CDR2 is ANQGSEA in the germline V gene. The CDR3 extends over 15 amino acids. The TCR comes from a woman under 30 who received the yellow fever vaccine. Sample: T cells from blood (PBMCs), unsorted or a sorted subset (not recorded which), taken before or after yellow fever vaccination (not recorded which). V is TRBV29-1 and J is TRBJ1-5, with TRBD1 matching 9 bases. The CDR3 loop is CSVAQGANGNQPQHF. CDR3 nucleotides: TGCAGCGTTGCACAGGGGGCCAATGGCAATCAGCCCCAGCATTTT.